What follows are 30 T cell receptor beta chains derived from one specimen sequenced in a study of CD8 T cells in ankylosing spondylitis. One entry per CDR3 protein results from TCRdb running MiXCR on the 5' RACE reads. The data hold about 180,000 distinct CDR3 sequences, with 8.5% to 10% observed a single time. Sequenced sample: blood, either unsorted or a sorted T cell fraction (not recorded which). The receptors were gathered from a female donor with ankylosing spondylitis or in good health (not recorded which).

In the case of this clonotype: Its ends do not fully match the called genes, so a read error is possible. The chain combines TRBV4-2 with TRBJ2-7; D uncertain. The CDR3 spans 13 residues. Per germline, CDR1 LGHNA and CDR2 YNFKEQ. CDR3 nucleotide sequence: TGTGCCATCAGCACTGGGCTCCTCTACGAGCAGTACTTC. This codes for CAISTGLLYEQYF.

V gene TRBV10-2 combines with J gene TRBJ1-6; D possibly corresponds to TRBD1 (5 bases). The CDR3 consists of 17 residues. The germline V gene has CDR1 WSHSY and CDR2 SAAADI. Trimming removed 2 bases at V and 3 bases at J, with 14 bases between. The CDR3 nucleotides read TGCGCCAGCAGTGAGAGGGACCGTGCTATCTATAATTCACCCCTCCACTTT. It codes for CASSERDRAIYNSPLHF.

This chain joins TRBV18 and TRBJ2-1; no clear D gene. The CDR3 covers 13 residues. Deletions cut 1 base from V and 10 bases from J, with 11 bases between. The germline V gene encodes CDR1 KGHSH and CDR2 LQKENI. DNA for the CDR3: TGTGCCAGCTCACCACGGGGTTTGCAAGAGCAGTTCTTC. As protein: CASSPRGLQEQFF. Based on the CDR3 plus reference TRBV18 and TRBJ2-1, the full variable domain is NAGVMQNPRHLVRRRGQEARLRCSPMKGHSHVYWYRQLPEEGLKFMVYLQKENIIDESGMPKERFSAEFPKEGPSILRIQQVVRGDSAAYFCASSPRGLQEQFFGPGTRLTVL.

This clonotype was detected only a few times. The rearrangement uses TRBV3-1 and TRBJ2-1; D possibly uses TRBD1 or TRBD2 (5 bases each). CDR3 size: 16 residues. Per the germline V gene, CDR1 is LGHDT and CDR2 is YNNKEL (reference sequence). With 5 bases removed from V and 8 bases from J, the gap between germline ends came to 22 bases. The CDR3 DNA reads TGTGCCAGCAGCGTCCTGGGACGGGCCGGGGTCTATGAGCAGTTCTTC. This codes for CASSVLGRAGVYEQFF.

This clonotype showed up many times. The chain recombines TRBV24-1 with TRBJ1-3; D unresolved. Looked up from germline, CDR1 is KGHDR and CDR2 is SFDVKD. The CDR3 has 13 amino acids. Trimming shortened V by 3 bases and J by 3 bases, and 5 bases separated the two germline ends. The CDR3 nucleotides are TGTGCCACCAGTGATGTGGGTGGAAACACCATATATTTT. It encodes CATSDVGGNTIYF.

V gene TRBV9 combines with J gene TRBJ2-1; D unclear. Germline loops: CDR1 SGDLS, CDR2 YYNGEE. Between the trimmed V and J ends, which lost 1 base and 5 bases, there was a span of 4 bases. CDR3 size: 12 residues. CDR3 sequence: CASSVSNNEQFF. CDR3 bases: TGTGCCAGCAGCGTATCTAACAATGAGCAGTTCTTC.

This clonotype was detected many times. The rearrangement uses TRBV4-3 and TRBJ1-1; TRBD1 matches at 7 bases. Germline V CDR1 and CDR2: LGHNA, YSLEER. V lost 1 base to trimming and J lost 3 bases; unmatched junction nucleotides: 5. The CDR3 length is 15 residues. CDR3: CASSQVRGLDTEAFF. CDR3 DNA: TGCGCCAGCAGCCAAGTAAGGGGGCTGGACACTGAAGCTTTCTTT.

This clonotype came up many times. CDR3 in DNA: TGCGCCAGCAGCATAGCAATAGCTGTCTTTCAAGATACGCAGTATTTT. This gives the protein CASSIAIAVFQDTQYF. The genes are TRBV4-3 and TRBJ2-3; unclear D gene. The CDR3 sequence is 16 residues long. Trimming shortened V by 5 bases and J by 5 bases, and 20 bases separated the two germline ends. Per the germline V gene, CDR1 is LGHNA and CDR2 is YSLEER.

This clonotype was seen a handful of times. The CDR3 sequence is CASSQDWREDYNEQFF. CDR3 sequence (DNA): TGCGCCAGCAGCCAAGATTGGCGGGAGGATTACAATGAGCAGTTCTTC. This rearrangement joins TRBV4-1 to TRBJ2-1; 8 positions match TRBD2. The V gene's germline CDR1 is MGHRA and CDR2 YSYEKL. The ends lost 0 bases at V and 4 bases at J; junction bases unmatched: 5. This CDR3 comprises 16 residues.

Ten or more counts support this clonotype. The V gene is TRBV20-1, the J gene TRBJ2-1, with 7 nucleotides matching TRBD2. V lost 3 bases, J lost 4 bases, and 6 bases stayed unmatched. Germline V gene data show CDR1 as DFQATT and CDR2 as SNEGSKA (reference sequence). This CDR3 has 14 amino acids. CDR3: CSARGRAPYNEQFF. The CDR3, as DNA: TGCAGTGCTAGGGGGAGGGCCCCTTACAATGAGCAGTTCTTC.

This clonotype turned up a few times. This rearrangement joins TRBV7-2 to TRBJ2-7; D uncertain. Germline-derived CDR1 and CDR2 are SGHTA and FQGNSA. The germline V and J ends were trimmed by 1 base and 3 bases, with 13 bases remaining between them. The CDR3 spans 15 residues. The CDR3, as DNA: TGTGCCAGCAGCTTAGAGTCTTATCCCCACTACGAGCAGTACTTC. Residues: CASSLESYPHYEQYF.

This clonotype has more than one count but fewer than ten. The chain employs TRBV20-1 and TRBJ1-6, with a tentative D call TRBD1 (5 bases). V gave up 0 bases and J gave up 1 base, with 10 bases separating them. The CDR3 sequence is 16 residues long. Germline V gene sequence: CDR1 DFQATT, CDR2 SNEGSKA (reference sequence). The CDR3 loop reads CSARDTGESYNSPLHF. CDR3 nucleotide sequence: TGCAGTGCTAGAGATACGGGGGAATCCTATAATTCACCCCTCCACTTT.

This clonotype was recorded many times. One junction end disagrees with the germline gene, perhaps due to a read error. The genes are TRBV20-1 and TRBJ2-7; D uncertain. The CDR3 sequence is 15 residues long. CDR1 is DFQATT, CDR2 SNEGSKA, per germline (reference sequence). Written as DNA, the CDR3 is TGCAGCGCTACCGAGGAACCGAGGTTGATCTACGAGCAGTACTTC. Its translation is CSATEEPRLIYEQYF.

In nucleotides, the CDR3 is TGTGCCAGCAGTAGGACAGGGGCGTCCTCCAATCAGCCCCAGCATTTT. Residues: CASSRTGASSNQPQHF. The gene calls are TRBV28 and TRBJ1-5, with 9 bases lining up with TRBD1. Trimming cost V 5 bases and J 3 bases; bases outside gene matches: 8. This CDR3 comprises 16 residues. Per the germline V gene, CDR1 is MDHEN and CDR2 is SYDVKM.

Ten or more counts support this clonotype. The genes are TRBV9 and TRBJ1-2, with 10 positions matching TRBD1. Germline loops: CDR1 SGDLS, CDR2 YYNGEE. Germline trimming cut 7 bases from V and 2 bases from J; bases unmatched to any gene: 5. This CDR3 is 14 amino acids long. The CDR3 sequence is CASFGTGDNYGYTF. The CDR3 DNA reads TGTGCCAGCTTCGGGACAGGGGACAACTATGGCTACACCTTC.

The rearrangement uses TRBV20-1 and TRBJ2-7; D is ambiguous. CDR1 is DFQATT and CDR2 is SNEGSKA in the germline V gene (reference sequence). The length of the CDR3 is 14 residues. Trimming took 0 bases from V and 0 from J, leaving 9 bases between them. The CDR3: CSARDRAYSYEQYF. The DNA for the CDR3 is TGCAGTGCTAGAGATAGGGCGTACTCCTACGAGCAGTACTTC.

This clonotype was found many times. The chain uses TRBV12-3 or TRBV12-4 and TRBJ2-2; 14 positions match TRBD2. V shed 6 bases, J shed 9 bases, and the junction held 6 bases outside the gene matches. The CDR3 runs to 15 residues. The CDR3 DNA sequence: TGTGCCAGCAGGAAGGGACTAGCGGGAGTACGGGAGCTGTTTTTT. Residues: CASRKGLAGVRELFF.

This clonotype was seen only a few times. V is TRBV5-1 and J is TRBJ2-7, with TRBD1 matching 9 bases. The V and J ends lost 3 bases and 2 bases, in that order; junction bases with no gene match: 6. Germline CDR1 SGHRS, CDR2 YFSETQ. The CDR3 has 15 residues. The chain's CDR3 is CASSWGTGPPYEQYF. Written as DNA, the CDR3 is TGCGCCAGCAGCTGGGGGACAGGGCCTCCCTACGAGCAGTACTTC.

This clonotype was seen a few times. V gene TRBV6-2 or TRBV6-3 combines with J gene TRBJ1-1; D not resolved. The germline CDR1 and CDR2 sequences are MNHEY and SVGEGT. V gave up 7 bases and J gave up 5 bases, with 11 bases separating them. The CDR3 is 12 residues long. CDR3 in amino acids: CASIQTWTEAFF. CDR3 in DNA: TGTGCCAGCATTCAGACCTGGACTGAAGCTTTCTTT.

The chain couples TRBV7-9 to TRBJ1-3; D uncertain. The CDR3 has 15 residues. V dropped 4 bases and J dropped 0 bases, with 10 bases sitting between them. CDR1 is SEHNR, CDR2 FQNEAQ, per germline (reference sequence). The CDR3: CASSSPIDSGNTIYF. CDR3 DNA sequence: TGTGCCAGCAGCTCACCCATAGACTCTGGAAACACCATATATTTT.

V gene TRBV20-1 combines with J gene TRBJ2-1; maybe TRBD1 (6 bases). Trimming removed 1 base at V and 9 bases at J, with 19 bases between. The germline V gene has CDR1 DFQATT and CDR2 SNEGSKA (reference sequence). The CDR3 is made up of 15 amino acids. CDR3 residues: CSARVLGGGGTEQFF. The DNA for the CDR3 is TGCAGTGCTAGAGTCTTAGGGGGTGGCGGAACTGAGCAGTTCTTC.

The sample holds many counts of this clonotype. Written as DNA, the CDR3 is TGCGCCAGCAGCGAGTCCTACGAGCAGTACTTC. This encodes CASSESYEQYF. This sequence joins TRBV5-1 and TRBJ2-7; D gene uncertain. Germline values: CDR1 SGHRS, CDR2 YFSETQ. The V and J ends lost 4 bases and 1 base respectively, with 3 bases between them. CDR3 size: 11 residues.

This clonotype was observed many times. The chain has TRBV12-3 or TRBV12-4 and TRBJ2-1, with 12 bases that match TRBD2. CDR3 length: 19 amino acids. The junction had 20 bases not matched to a gene; V was cut back by 6 bases and J by 8 bases. The CDR3 loop is CASSSLAGGTSGVGDEQFF. In DNA form, the CDR3 reads TGTGCCAGCAGCTCCCTAGCGGGAGGGACCTCTGGGGTTGGAGATGAGCAGTTCTTC.

This clonotype was recorded a few times. The chain is built from TRBV20-1 and TRBJ2-7; TRBD2 is a possible D gene (7 bases). Germline-derived CDR1 and CDR2 are DFQATT and SNEGSKA (reference sequence). The CDR3 is made up of 13 amino acids. V was pared by 7 bases and J by 2 bases, with 15 bases between. The CDR3 protein is CSGGLAETYEQYF. DNA of the CDR3: TGCAGTGGGGGGCTAGCGGAAACCTACGAGCAGTACTTC.

In its sample, this clonotype was seen many times. At one of its ends the junction is not consistent with the germline gene, which may arise from a read error. The chain has TRBV18 and TRBJ2-5, with D perhaps given as TRBD1 or TRBD2 (5 bases each). CDR3 length: 16 residues. CDR1 is KGHSH, CDR2 LQKENI, per germline. DNA of the CDR3: TGTGCCAGCTCAACACCGGGACCCCATGCCCAAGAGACCCAGTACTTC. As protein: CASSTPGPHAQETQYF.

In its sample, this clonotype was seen a few times. This chain links TRBV5-1 with TRBJ1-1; weak D call: TRBD1 (5 bases). Trimming shortened V by 0 bases and J by 8 bases, and 14 bases separated the two germline ends. Germline CDR1 is SGHRS and CDR2 is YFSETQ. This CDR3 comprises 14 residues. The CDR3 DNA follows: TGCGCCAGCAGCTTGGCGGCCTCGGGGGGGGAAGCTTTCTTT. As protein: CASSLAASGGEAFF.

This clonotype was seen a few times. The V and J genes are TRBV6-5 and TRBJ2-5; 8 bases are a match to TRBD2. CDR1 is MNHEY, CDR2 SVGAGI, per germline. This CDR3 has 14 amino acids. V was clipped by 2 bases and J by 3 bases; unmatched bases: 2. The CDR3 bases are TGTGCCAGCAGTTACCAGCGGGGGAAAGAGACCCAGTACTTC. This sequence encodes CASSYQRGKETQYF.

This clonotype was detected a few times. The genes are TRBV7-8 and TRBJ2-1; D gene unclear. The CDR3 runs to 16 residues. With 6 bases removed from V and 0 bases from J, the gap between germline ends came to 15 bases. Germline CDR1 and CDR2: SGHVS and FQNEAQ. The CDR3 sequence is CASSFHGQNSYNEQFF. CDR3 DNA sequence: TGTGCCAGCAGTTTCCACGGGCAGAACTCCTACAATGAGCAGTTCTTC.

The chain links TRBV20-1 to TRBJ2-1, with TRBD2 matching over 13 bases. This CDR3 comprises 15 residues. CDR1 is DFQATT, CDR2 SNEGSKA, per germline (reference sequence). V gave up 6 bases and J gave up 3 bases; unmatched junction bases: 5. CDR3 sequence (DNA): TGCAGTGCAGGACTAGCGGGAGCGGTCTACAATGAGCAGTTCTTC. Protein sequence: CSAGLAGAVYNEQFF.

This chain joins TRBV20-1 and TRBJ2-3, with D uncertain. The CDR3 loop spans 10 amino acids. Trimming cost V 6 bases and J 6 bases, with 7 bases left between them. Germline assignment: CDR1 DFQATT and CDR2 SNEGSKA (reference sequence). CDR3 sequence reads: CSAQWDTQYF. The CDR3 DNA reads as TGCAGTGCCCAGTGGGATACGCAGTATTTT.